The rows below give T cell receptor beta chains drawn from one sample of a study of low-dose radiotherapy and immunotherapy resistance in tumors. TCRdb called the reads again in MiXCR, with one record for every CDR3 protein. Among about 60,000 distinct CDR3 sequences listed, almost 25% were seen once. The sequences come from PBMCs, collected before treatment. These receptors all stem from a male donor with prostate cancer. The CDR3 runs from the conserved cysteine through the conserved F or W. The D gene is left open where the match is weak. Not every row has a clone size; where given, it reads once, few, many or a size class.

TRBJ2-1	-	-	TRBV6-8	CASSDGASYNEQFF	TGTGCCAGCAGTGATGGCGCGTCCTACAATGAGCAGTTCTTC
TRBJ2-3	-	TRBD2	TRBV9	CASSHRSGGPTDTQYF	TGTGCCAGCAGCCACCGAAGCGGGGGGCCCACAGATACGCAGTATTTT
TRBJ2-1	many	TRBD2	TRBV4-1	CASSQDQREATYNEQFF	TGCGCCAGCAGCCAGGACCAGCGGGAGGCGACCTACAATGAGCAGTTCTTC
TRBJ1-1	many	-	TRBV7-3	CASSSRPIGRGTEAFF	TGTGCCAGCAGCTCCCGCCCGATAGGGCGCGGGACTGAAGCTTTCTTT
TRBJ2-1	many	TRBD2	TRBV5-1	CASSITGTSYNEQFF	TGCGCCAGCAGCATCACCGGGACTAGCTACAATGAGCAGTTCTTC
TRBJ1-5	-	TRBD1	TRBV28	CASTKKTGFGNQPQHF	TGTGCCAGCACCAAAAAGACAGGGTTCGGCAATCAGCCCCAGCATTTT
TRBJ2-6	many	-	TRBV20-1	CSAGGRAGANVLTF	TGCAGTGCAGGGGGGCGGGCTGGGGCCAACGTCCTGACTTTC
TRBJ2-4	many	-	TRBV4-2	CASSQDVTGAKNIQYF	TGTGCCAGCAGCCAAGATGTCACGGGAGCCAAAAACATTCAGTACTTC
TRBJ2-1	many	TRBD2	TRBV18	CASSPREASYNEQFF	TGTGCCAGCTCACCCCGGGAGGCTTCCTACAATGAGCAGTTCTTC
TRBJ2-1	-	-	TRBV28	CASSLYHEQFF	TGTGCCAGCAGTTTATATCATGAGCAGTTCTTC